The 30 T cell receptor beta chains reported below all come from one sample, sequenced in a study of cytomegalovirus exposure and HLA in healthy donors. PCR involved 60 Vbeta and 13 Jbeta primers. This table comes from immunoSEQ multiplex PCR, and its TCRdb copy is limited to in-frame clones, with some not included. The sample lists fewer than 150,000 clones; around 74% were seen once. The material sequenced was PBMCs. All receptors come from a man aged 25 to 40 in good health and CMV-seronegative.

The chain employs TRBV4-2 and TRBJ2-2; perhaps TRBD1 as D (5 bases). V lost 0 bases to trimming and J lost 2 bases, with 10 bases between them. Germline V CDR1 and CDR2: LGHNA, YNFKEQ. The CDR3 spans 16 residues. CDR3 DNA: TGTGCCAGCAGCCAAGATACACGGACAAACACCGGGGAGCTGTTTTTT. Translating it yields CASSQDTRTNTGELFF.

The chain has TRBV4-2 and TRBJ1-4, with 7 bases aligning to TRBD1. This CDR3 contains 16 residues. The germline V gene encodes CDR1 LGHNA and CDR2 YNFKEQ. V dropped 1 base and J dropped 10; count of bases not matched to a gene: 12. CDR3: CASSQGGRAGGGKLFF. CDR3 coding DNA: TGTGCCAGCAGCCAAGGGGGTAGAGCAGGGGGTGGAAAACTGTTTTTT.

The rearrangement uses TRBV6-5 and TRBJ1-2; the match to TRBD1 covers 8 bases. CDR1 MNHEY and CDR2 SVGAGI come from the germline V gene. V lost 4 bases to trimming and J lost 7 bases; unmatched junction nucleotides: 5. The CDR3 consists of 13 residues. CDR3 region: CASSSGQGGGYTF. The CDR3 nucleotides read TGTGCCAGCAGTTCTGGACAGGGTGGTGGCTACACCTTC.

As regards this clone: Germline is not matched at one junction end, which may reflect a read error. V is TRBV7-9 and J is TRBJ2-4; possible D gene TRBD2, 6 bases. The CDR3 consists of 16 residues. The germline gives CDR1 SEHNR, CDR2 FQNEAQ (reference sequence). CDR3 DNA: TGTGCCAGCAGCTCAGGGCAGCTACTAGCCAAAAACATTAAGTACTTC. It yields the protein CASSSGQLLAKNIKYF.

The chain recombines TRBV9 with TRBJ1-1; D uncertain. Trimming stripped 3 bases from V and 3 bases from J, with 12 bases between. The CDR3 sequence is 14 residues long. Germline assignment: CDR1 SGDLS and CDR2 YYNGEE. In DNA form, the CDR3 reads TGTGCCAGCAGCGGCCCCCGGGGTGACACTGAAGCTTTCTTT. It specifies CASSGPRGDTEAFF.

Remarks on this clone: Other DNA sequences within the sample encode an identical CDR3. The chain links TRBV9 to TRBJ2-5; D uncertain. Germline V gene sequence: CDR1 SGDLS, CDR2 YYNGEE. The ends were cut back, 2 bases at V and 4 bases at J, with 9 bases in the middle. The CDR3 totals 13 residues. DNA of the CDR3: TGTGCCAGCAGCGTTCGGGTCGGAGAGACCCAGTACTTC. Protein sequence: CASSVRVGETQYF.

The chain couples TRBV19 to TRBJ2-3; weak D call: TRBD1 (5 bases). The CDR3 covers 14 residues. CDR1 and CDR2 (germline): LNHDA, SQIVND (reference sequence). Trimming cost V 3 bases and J 3 bases, with 10 bases left between them. CDR3 DNA: TGTGCCAGTAGTATTTTACAGGTGACAGATACGCAGTATTTT. It translates to CASSILQVTDTQYF.

The chain links TRBV5-6 to TRBJ2-7, with 8 positions matching TRBD2. The V gene end was trimmed by 0 bases and the J gene end by 1 base; junction bases not matched to a gene: 6. The germline CDR1 and CDR2 sequences are SGHDT and YYEEEE. The CDR3 is 16 residues long. CDR3 protein: CASSLAGGGFSYEQYF. DNA of the CDR3: TGTGCCAGCAGCTTGGCGGGCGGGGGGTTTTCCTACGAGCAGTACTTC.

The chain has TRBV9 and TRBJ1-1, with D tentatively TRBD1 (5 bases). This CDR3 contains 13 residues. V was clipped by 2 bases and J by 8 bases, with 13 bases between them. Germline CDR1 reads SGDLS; CDR2 reads YYNGEE. CDR3 region: CASSVLGGMEAFF. Here the CDR3 DNA reads TGTGCCAGCAGCGTTCTCGGGGGAATGGAAGCTTTCTTT.

A remark on this clone: This specimen includes other DNA sequences encoding the same CDR3. This chain connects TRBV6-5 to TRBJ2-3; 9 bases align to TRBD2. V shed 0 bases and J 6 bases; nucleotides not matched to a gene: 7. The CDR3 is made up of 16 amino acids. Germline assignment: CDR1 MNHEY and CDR2 SVGAGI. The CDR3 bases are TGTGCCAGCAGTTACTCTCCCAGCGGGGGGCTCGATACGCAGTATTTT. Its protein is CASSYSPSGGLDTQYF.

The rearrangement joins TRBV27 to TRBJ2-2, with D perhaps TRBD1 (6 bases). This CDR3 is 16 amino acids long. V was cut by 7 bases and J by 0 bases, with 15 bases left in between. The germline V gene encodes CDR1 MNHEY and CDR2 SMNVEV (reference sequence). Here the CDR3 reads CASTRLGQTNTGELFF. The DNA for the CDR3 is TGTGCCAGCACCAGACTCGGACAGACGAACACCGGGGAGCTGTTTTTT.

The chain is built from TRBV27 and TRBJ2-1, with D hard to call. This CDR3 contains 14 residues. Germline CDR1 MNHEY, CDR2 SMNVEV (reference sequence). V shed 2 bases and J shed 9 bases, with 14 bases lying between them. This chain's CDR3 is CASSLLGALGEQFF. The CDR3 bases are TGTGCCAGCAGTTTACTAGGAGCCCTCGGTGAGCAGTTCTTC.

The rearrangement joins TRBV29-1 to TRBJ2-1; 9 nucleotides agree with TRBD2. V trimming: 4 bases; J trimming: 3 bases; junction bases outside the gene matches: 16. CDR3 length: 18 amino acids. CDR1 is SQVTM and CDR2 is ANQGSEA in the germline V gene. The CDR3 sequence: CSVGFSGRGGIRYNEQFF. The CDR3 DNA reads as TGCAGCGTTGGGTTTTCGGGGCGGGGGGGCATTCGCTACAATGAGCAGTTCTTC.

The chain carries TRBV2 and TRBJ1-1; tentatively, D is TRBD1 (5 bases). Germline CDR1 and CDR2: SNHLY and FYNNEI. The CDR3 is made up of 13 amino acids. V gave up 8 bases and J gave up 6 bases, with 16 bases separating them. The CDR3: CASETIWGAEAFF. The CDR3 DNA is TGTGCCAGCGAGACGATTTGGGGGGCTGAAGCTTTCTTT.

This chain joins TRBV9 and TRBJ2-7; TRBD2 agrees at 8 bases. V dropped 3 bases and J dropped 6; count of bases not matched to a gene: 11. This CDR3 has 15 residues. Germline values: CDR1 SGDLS, CDR2 YYNGEE. This CDR3 reads CASSASTGGFGEQYF. The CDR3 DNA is TGTGCCAGCAGCGCCTCCACGGGGGGGTTTGGCGAGCAGTACTTC.

There are a few counts of this clone. V gene TRBV30 combines with J gene TRBJ1-1, with unresolved D. This CDR3 spans 10 amino acids. Per the germline V gene, CDR1 is GTSNPN and CDR2 is SVGIG (reference sequence). With 1 base removed from V and 6 bases from J, the gap between germline ends came to 3 bases. DNA of the CDR3: TGTGCCTGGAGTGGCGCTGAAGCTTTCTTT. It is translated as CAWSGAEAFF.

This clone appeared a few times. The J gene is TRBJ1-6, the V gene TRBV10-1, with D maybe TRBD1 (5 bases). Germline CDR1 is WNHNN and CDR2 is SYGVQD (reference sequence). V was trimmed by 7 bases and J by 5 bases, leaving 24 bases between them. This CDR3 contains 18 residues. DNA of the CDR3: TGCGCCAGCAAATCAGGGCGGCGGCACATCCACAATAATTCACCCCTCCACTTT. This gives the protein CASKSGRRHIHNNSPLHF.

This clone was counted between two and nine times. The V and J genes are TRBV6-5 and TRBJ2-7; possibly TRBD1 for D (6 bases). With 6 bases removed from V and 7 bases from J, the gap between germline ends came to 19 bases. This CDR3 is 14 amino acids long. CDR1 is MNHEY, CDR2 SVGAGI, per germline. CDR3 sequence: CASSTGPIYEEQYF. The CDR3 DNA sequence: TGTGCCAGCAGCACAGGGCCGATTTACGAGGAGCAGTACTTC.

This chain joins TRBV9 and TRBJ1-2, with D possibly matching TRBD1 (5 bases). CDR1 is SGDLS, CDR2 YYNGEE, per germline. The CDR3 loop spans 15 amino acids. The V and J ends lost 4 bases and 8 bases respectively, with 21 bases between them. CDR3 DNA sequence: TGTGCCAGCAGCCCGAGGACATCCCCCTGGTGGGGCTACACCTTC. Translated: CASSPRTSPWWGYTF.

The chain uses TRBV18 and TRBJ1-2; the D is unclear. Looked up from germline, CDR1 is KGHSH and CDR2 is LQKENI. The V gene lost 1 base and the J gene lost 6 bases, with 12 bases spanning the gap. The CDR3 runs to 14 residues. The CDR3 DNA reads TGTGCCAGCTCACCACTATCCGGGGTGGATGGCTACACCTTC. Its translation: CASSPLSGVDGYTF.

The V call is TRBV28, the J call TRBJ1-2; no reliable D call. The CDR3 has 16 amino acids. Trimming took 2 bases from V and 4 from J, leaving 17 bases between them. Germline V gene sequence: CDR1 MDHEN, CDR2 SYDVKM. The CDR3 region is CASSLDGGVSSYGYTF. DNA of the CDR3: TGTGCCAGCAGTTTAGACGGTGGAGTCAGCTCCTATGGCTACACCTTC.

The V call is TRBV19, the J call TRBJ1-1; 7 bases line up with TRBD1. This CDR3 is 11 amino acids long. Per the germline V gene, CDR1 is LNHDA and CDR2 is SQIVND (reference sequence). V was pared by 10 bases and J by 6 bases, with 5 bases of the junction left unmatched. CDR3 coding DNA: TGTGCCACCAGACAGGGTTCTGAAGCTTTCTTT. It encodes CATRQGSEAFF.

About this clone: The conserved final phenylalanine or tryptophan is absent from the CDR3, which likely points to a read error. The V gene is TRBV6-5, the J gene TRBJ1-1; TRBD1 is a possible D gene (5 bases). V was trimmed by 4 bases and J by 5 bases, leaving 14 bases between them. The CDR3 has 14 residues. CDR1 is MNHEY and CDR2 is SVGAGI in the germline V gene. For the CDR3, the DNA is TGTGCCAGCAGTTTCAAAGCGAAGGGGACTGAAGCTTTCGTT. Its translation is CASSFKAKGTEAFV.

The V call is TRBV7-2, the J call TRBJ2-3; D is undetermined. The CDR3 runs to 12 residues. CDR1 and CDR2 (germline): SGHTA, FQGNSA. Trimming removed 2 bases from V and 3 bases from J, with 3 bases in between. CDR3 amino acids: CASSLSTDTQYF. CDR3 coding DNA: TGTGCCAGCAGCTTATCGACAGATACGCAGTATTTT.

This chain links TRBV25-1 with TRBJ2-7; 7 bases fit TRBD1. V was pared by 9 bases and J by 3 bases, with 8 bases of the junction left unmatched. Looked up from germline, CDR1 is MGHDK and CDR2 is SYGVNS. This CDR3 has 13 residues. The chain's CDR3 is CASLDRVGYEQYF. The CDR3 DNA is TGTGCCAGTCTTGACAGGGTCGGCTACGAGCAGTACTTC.

This clone was counted a few times. The chain joins TRBV7-2 to TRBJ2-7, with TRBD1 matching over 7 bases. CDR1 SGHTA and CDR2 FQGNSA come from the germline V gene. V lost 4 bases, J lost 0 bases, and 6 bases stayed unmatched. The CDR3 contains 15 residues. CDR3: CASSSWTGYSYEQYF. DNA of the CDR3: TGTGCCAGCAGCTCTTGGACAGGTTACTCCTACGAGCAGTACTTC. Using reference TRBV7-2 and TRBJ2-7 for the parts outside the CDR3, the full variable domain is GAGVSQSPSNKVTEKGKDVELRCDPISGHTALYWYRQSLGQGLEFLIYFQGNSAPDKSGLPSDRFSAERTGGSVSTLTIQRTQQEDSAVYLCASSSWTGYSYEQYFGPGTRLTVT.

The chain uses TRBV7-2 and TRBJ2-7; TRBD2 is a possible D gene (5 bases). The CDR3 covers 13 residues. Per germline, CDR1 SGHTA and CDR2 FQGNSA. The germline V and J ends were trimmed by 5 bases and 6 bases, with 14 bases remaining between them. CDR3 DNA sequence: TGTGCCAGCAGCCGCATCTCTAGCCGCGAGCAGTACTTC. Translation gives CASSRISSREQYF.

The V gene is TRBV7-9, the J gene TRBJ1-5, with D hard to call. Germline V gives CDR1 SEHNR, CDR2 FQNEAQ (reference sequence). The CDR3 is made up of 15 amino acids. V shed 1 base and J shed 2 bases, with 9 bases lying between them. CDR3 sequence reads: CASSLGWEGNQPQHF. DNA of the CDR3: TGTGCCAGCAGCTTAGGTTGGGAGGGCAATCAGCCCCAGCATTTT. The full variable domain, in which reference TRBV7-9 and TRBJ1-5 provide the parts outside the CDR3, is DTGVSQNPRHKITKRGQNVTFRCDPISEHNRLYWYRQTLGQGPEFLTYFQNEAQLEKSRLLSDRFSAERPKGSFSTLEIQRTEQGDSAMYLCASSLGWEGNQPQHFGDGTRLSIL.

The chain carries TRBV25-1 and TRBJ2-7; TRBD1 matches 8 bases. CDR1 and CDR2 (germline): MGHDK, SYGVNS. With V trimmed by 6 bases and J by 0 bases, 7 bases remained unmatched. The CDR3 runs 15 residues. Here the CDR3 reads CASRTTGGPSYEQYF. For the CDR3, the DNA is TGTGCCAGCAGGACTACAGGGGGTCCCTCCTACGAGCAGTACTTC.

This rearrangement joins TRBV4-2 to TRBJ2-1; TRBD2 agrees at 9 bases. The V gene's germline CDR1 is LGHNA and CDR2 YNFKEQ. This CDR3 is 16 amino acids long. The V segment lost 0 bases and the J segment 3 bases; nucleotides outside the gene matches: 3. The CDR3 DNA reads as TGTGCCAGCAGCCAAGACGTAGCGGGAGTCTACAATGAGCAGTTCTTC. Amino acids: CASSQDVAGVYNEQFF.